The 9 T cell receptor beta chains in this list originate from one sample, sequenced in a study of T cells in Graves' hyperthyroidism and ophthalmopathy. The investigators amplified TCR beta CDR3 regions from RNA transcripts. The primer set for the first-round RT-PCR of the TCR CDR3 was HTBI. TCRdb re-derived calls from the multiplex PCR reads in MiXCR, one entry per CDR3 protein. This sample has about 180,000 distinct CDR3 sequences; approximately 17% occur once, and the top ten carry roughly 30%. Input material: blood. These receptors were taken from a woman aged 45-60 years with Graves' hyperthyroidism.

This clonotype has ten or more counts. The rearrangement uses TRBV7-9 and TRBJ2-1, with D hard to call. The germline V and J ends were trimmed by 2 bases and 0 bases, with 5 bases remaining between them. Looked up from germline, CDR1 is SEHNR and CDR2 is FQNEAQ (reference sequence). The CDR3 has 14 amino acids. In DNA form, the CDR3 reads TGTGCCAGCAGCTTATCTAACTCCTACAATGAGCAGTTCTTC. This codes for CASSLSNSYNEQFF.

There are a few counts of this clonotype. CDR3 in DNA: TGTGCCAGCAGTCCCCCCCTTAGCGAGCAGTACTTC. It yields the protein CASSPPLSEQYF. The chain uses TRBV6-1 and TRBJ2-7; no definite D call. V shed 5 bases and J shed 6 bases, with 11 bases lying between them. Per germline, CDR1 MNHNS and CDR2 SASEGT. CDR3 length: 12 amino acids.

Ten or more counts support this clonotype. This chain joins TRBV18 and TRBJ2-2; D ambiguous. V gave up 3 bases and J gave up 5 bases, with 4 bases separating them. Germline V gene lookup returns CDR1 KGHSH and CDR2 LQKENI. There are 12 residues in the CDR3. The CDR3 DNA reads as TGTGCCAGCTCACCGCGGACCGGGGAGCTGTTTTTT. Protein product: CASSPRTGELFF.

This clonotype was seen repeatedly, ten times or more. This chain links TRBV28 with TRBJ2-1, with D unresolved. V lost 3 bases and J lost 8, with 11 bases in between. CDR1 MDHEN and CDR2 SYDVKM come from the germline V gene. The length of the CDR3 is 13 residues. CDR3 residues: CASSLSTYDEQFF. As DNA, the CDR3 is TGTGCCAGCAGTTTGTCGACTTATGATGAGCAGTTCTTC.

This clonotype was recorded at least ten times. Written as DNA, the CDR3 is TGTGCCAGTAGTATAGCCCCCCAGAAGATGAACACTGAAGCTTTCTTT. Amino acids: CASSIAPQKMNTEAFF. This sequence joins TRBV19 and TRBJ1-1; D is unresolved. The CDR3 sequence is 16 residues long. Germline assignment: CDR1 LNHDA and CDR2 SQIVND (reference sequence). Trimming pared 1 base from V and 0 bases from J, leaving 12 bases between.

This clonotype was recorded at least ten times. The CDR3: CASSLVDRSSTDTQYF. For the CDR3, the DNA is TGTGCCAGCAGCCTCGTTGACAGGAGTAGCACAGATACGCAGTATTTT. The chain recombines TRBV5-6 with TRBJ2-3; tentatively, D is TRBD1 (6 bases). V lost 4 bases, J lost 0 bases, and 15 bases lay in between. CDR3 length equals 16 residues. Per germline, CDR1 SGHDT and CDR2 YYEEEE.

This clonotype was recorded at least ten times. V usage is TRBV11-2 and J usage is TRBJ2-2; D unclear. Germline V gene lookup returns CDR1 SGHAT and CDR2 FQNNGV. This CDR3 is built from 15 residues. Deletions cut 1 base from V and 4 bases from J, with 10 bases between. The CDR3 spells CASSLGPATTGELFF. In nucleotides, the CDR3 is TGTGCCAGCAGCTTAGGCCCAGCCACCACCGGGGAGCTGTTTTTT.

The chain links TRBV28 to TRBJ2-5, with 9 bases identical to TRBD1. V lost 6 bases, J lost 2 bases, and 13 bases stayed unmatched. Germline loops: CDR1 MDHEN, CDR2 SYDVKM. The CDR3 is made up of 17 amino acids. The CDR3 bases are TGTGCCAGCAGAAAATTGTGGGAGGACAGGGGACAAGAGACCCAGTACTTC. Translated, it gives CASRKLWEDRGQETQYF.

The genes are TRBV28 and TRBJ1-2, with 8 nucleotides matching TRBD1. The CDR3 is 16 residues long. Germline trimming cut 6 bases from V and 3 bases from J; bases unmatched to any gene: 12. Germline V gene sequence: CDR1 MDHEN, CDR2 SYDVKM. CDR3 amino acids: CASSQTGVAFDYGYTF. The CDR3 DNA sequence: TGTGCCAGCAGCCAGACAGGGGTGGCGTTTGACTATGGCTACACCTTC.